These 10 T cell receptor beta chains share one sample of origin, sequenced in a study of T cell repertoires in cytomegalovirus infection. No antigen is known for these receptors. TCRdb itself ran the reads through MiXCR, one entry per CDR3 protein. Of hundreds of thousands of distinct CDR3 sequences detected, roughly a third appear once; the ten largest clones hold roughly an eighth. The sequences come from cultured CD8+ T cells from PBMCs, collected from culture after CMV antigen stimulation. These receptors originate from a human donor in good health (CMV status not recorded). Some clones in this sample may be carry-over from other donors' samples.

The chain links TRBV11-3 to TRBJ2-7; D might be TRBD1 or TRBD2, each matching 8 bases. Germline CDR1 SGHNT, CDR2 YENEEA. The CDR3 sequence is 18 residues long. Trimming cost V 5 bases and J 4 bases, with 27 bases left between them. CDR3 loop: CASSPREGGQVFFYEQYV. The CDR3 DNA is TGTGCCAGCAGCCCCCGGGAGGGGGGACAGGTGTTTTTTTACGAGCAGTACGTC.

Regarding this clonotype: This may be a read error, as it is one base from a much larger clone. V gene TRBV11-1 combines with J gene TRBJ1-1, with 7 bases fitting TRBD1. The CDR3 sequence is 14 residues long. Germline values: CDR1 SGHAT, CDR2 FQDESV (reference sequence). Written as DNA, the CDR3 is TGTGCCAGCAGCACAACGACAGGGAGCACTGAAACTTTCTTT. Residues: CASSTTTGSTETFF.

This clonotype was counted many times. This chain uses TRBV7-2 with TRBJ2-6; possibly TRBD1 for D (6 bases). Germline-derived CDR1 and CDR2 are SGHTA and FQGNSA. V was clipped by 5 bases and J by 2 bases, with 13 bases between them. The CDR3 has 16 residues. CDR3 coding DNA: TGTGCCAGCAGCCCCGAGGGGGTGGCTGGGGCCAACGTCCTGACTTTC. It specifies CASSPEGVAGANVLTF.

This clonotype has a handful of counts. The V and J genes are TRBV10-3 and TRBJ2-7; TRBD1 matches 7 bases. The trim removed 2 bases at V and 0 bases at J, leaving 10 bases unmatched. The CDR3 sequence is 17 residues long. CDR1 ENHRY and CDR2 SYGVKD come from the germline V gene. CDR3 bases: TGTGCCATCAGTGAGACGAAGATGGACAGGAGCTCCTACGAGCAGTACTTC. It encodes CAISETKMDRSSYEQYF.

The CDR3 DNA follows: TGTGCCAGCAGCTTCGAGGGGGTTGGCTACACCTTC. It is translated as CASSFEGVGYTF. J is TRBJ1-2 and V is TRBV7-8, with D possibly matching TRBD1 (6 bases). The CDR3 is 12 residues long. Per the germline V gene, CDR1 is SGHVS and CDR2 is FQNEAQ. With 3 bases removed from V and 7 bases from J, the gap between germline ends came to 9 bases.

The chain employs TRBV20-1 and TRBJ2-1; D uncertain. The germline gives CDR1 DFQATT, CDR2 SNEGSKA (reference sequence). The V and J ends lost 7 bases and 0 bases respectively, with 7 bases between them. This CDR3 contains 12 residues. As DNA, the CDR3 is TGCAGTGGCGAGAGCTCCTACAATGAGCAGTTCTTC. Protein: CSGESSYNEQFF.

This clonotype has more than one count but fewer than ten. The germline gene is not matched at one end of the junction; a read error may be the cause. The rearrangement uses TRBV2 and TRBJ2-2; maybe TRBD2 (6 bases). CDR1 is SNHLY, CDR2 FYNNEI, per germline. This CDR3 is 10 amino acids long. CDR3 loop: CASSGRELFF. The CDR3 bases are TGTGCCAGCAGTGGCCGGGAGTTGTTTTTT.

This clonotype has at least ten counts. This chain uses TRBV7-8 with TRBJ1-3; D is unclear. Germline V gene data show CDR1 as SGHVS and CDR2 as FQNEAQ. V was pared by 8 bases and J by 0 bases, with 14 bases between. This CDR3 has 15 amino acids. The CDR3 coding sequence is TGTGCCAGCCGGGGATCACTCACCTCTGGAAACACCATATATTTT. It codes for CASRGSLTSGNTIYF.

The genes are TRBV6-2 or TRBV6-3 and TRBJ2-1; D is unclear. This CDR3 has 16 amino acids. With 2 bases removed from V and 2 bases from J, the gap between germline ends came to 13 bases. CDR1 MNHEY and CDR2 SVGEGT come from the germline V gene. In DNA, the CDR3 is TGTGCCAGCAGTTACCACGATTACGTGGCCTACAATGAGCAGTTCTTC. As protein: CASSYHDYVAYNEQFF.

The chain combines TRBV7-3 with TRBJ2-3; 7 bases line up with TRBD2. CDR1 SGHTA and CDR2 FQGTGA come from the germline V gene. Trimming cost V 3 bases and J 4 bases; bases outside gene matches: 7. The CDR3 consists of 15 residues. The CDR3 nucleotides are TGTGCCAGCAGCTTGTGGGGGGGAGAGGCAGATACGCAGTATTTT. Its protein is CASSLWGGEADTQYF.